The 7 T cell receptor beta chains in this list originate from one sample, sequenced in a study of tumor-infiltrating lymphocytes in primary liver carcinoma. From approximately 500 ng total RNA, TCR beta cDNA was generated with a primer in the constant region. Libraries covering TCR beta were generated through three nested multiplex PCR rounds (using a slightly modified ARM-PCR). For approximately 11 cycles apiece, the opening two PCR rounds ran with TRBV1-TRBV30 forward primers and a C-beta reverse primer. TCRdb redid the calling of the multiplex PCR reads with MiXCR, one entry per CDR3 protein. The top ten hold roughly 12% of the sample, which has about 100,000 distinct CDR3 sequences, around two thirds seen once. Co-extracted RNA and DNA came from roughly 20-30 mg of unsorted bulk tissue. Input material: liver tumor tissue from sampling region 2. Subset given: tumor region T2, inferior pole. These receptors were taken from a woman aged 55-70 years with primary liver carcinoma and hepatitis B virus infection.

This chain joins TRBV2 and TRBJ1-2; D perhaps matches TRBD1 (6 bases). Trimming left V 8 bases short and J 5 bases short, with 15 bases between. The CDR3 sequence is 13 residues long. CDR1 and CDR2 from the germline V gene are SNHLY and FYNNEI. The CDR3 sequence: CASLDSPRYGYTF. The CDR3 coding sequence is TGTGCCAGCTTGGACAGCCCGAGGTATGGCTACACCTTC.

This clonotype was seen only a few times. A much larger clone lies a single base off, so this may be a read error. This rearrangement joins TRBV6-1 to TRBJ1-5; the match to TRBD1 covers 7 bases. CDR1 MNHNS and CDR2 SASEGT come from the germline V gene. This CDR3 comprises 13 residues. The CDR3 loop is CTSIPDRNQPQHF. For the CDR3, the DNA is TGTACCAGCATTCCGGACAGGAATCAGCCCCAGCATTTT.

Turning to this clonotype: A read error may be the cause here, since a much bigger clone is one base away. Without the conserved terminal phenylalanine or tryptophan, this CDR3 likely stems from a read error. J is TRBJ1-1 and V is TRBV12-3 or TRBV12-4, with TRBD1 matching over 10 bases. This CDR3 region has 15 residues. V shed 5 bases and J 6 bases; nucleotides not matched to a gene: 9. CDR3 nucleotide sequence: TGTGCCAGCAGTCGACAGGGGGCGATGGGCTCTGAAGCTTTCTCT. This sequence encodes CASSRQGAMGSEAFS.

On this clonotype itself: Lacking the conserved final phenylalanine or tryptophan, this CDR3 likely reflects a read error. V and J are TRBV18 and TRBJ1-1; 7 bases agree with TRBD1. Germline V gene sequence: CDR1 KGHSH, CDR2 LQKENI. The CDR3 is 13 amino acids. The J segment lost 11 bases and the V segment lost 6 bases, leaving 12 bases of the junction unmatched. The DNA of the CDR3 is TGTGCCAGCTCTTTACAGGGGACCGGGACGGCTTTCTCT. Residues: CASSLQGTGTAFS.

This clonotype was counted ten times or more. The rearrangement links TRBV30 to TRBJ2-4; D possibly uses TRBD1 or TRBD2 (6 bases each). This CDR3 is 14 amino acids long. Germline loops: CDR1 GTSNPN, CDR2 SVGIG (reference sequence). With 0 bases removed from V and 9 bases from J, the gap between germline ends came to 15 bases. Here the CDR3 DNA reads TGTGCCTGGAGTGTACAGGGATCAGCGGGCATTCAGTACTTC. Its translation: CAWSVQGSAGIQYF.

The count of this clonotype is one. The final CDR3 position lacks the conserved phenylalanine or tryptophan, pointing to a likely read error. The chain has TRBV11-2 and TRBJ1-4, with a weak D call TRBD1 (6 bases). Looked up from germline, CDR1 is SGHAT and CDR2 is FQNNGV. The CDR3 is 14 residues long. This CDR3 reads CARSFRGRGEKLFL. The CDR3 coding sequence is TGTGCCCGCAGCTTCCGGGGCAGGGGTGAAAAACTGTTTTTG.

About this clonotype itself: A much larger clone differs from this one at a single base, so this may be a read error. This chain connects TRBV20-1 to TRBJ2-4; D ambiguous. Between the trimmed V and J ends, which lost 7 bases and 1 base, there was a span of 20 bases. The CDR3 is 16 amino acids. The germline CDR1 and CDR2 sequences are DFQATT and SNEGSKA (reference sequence). CDR3 protein: CSVPDKFSVAKNIQYF. Written as DNA, the CDR3 is TGCAGTGTCCCCGACAAATTCTCCGTGGCCAAAAACATTCAGTACTTC.